Sequencing of this TCR beta chain was carried out in a study of T-cell memory formation after mild COVID-19. TCRdb re-called the 5' RACE reads through MiXCR, storing one row per CDR3 protein. Of tens of thousands of distinct CDR3 sequences listed, roughly 10% are singletons. In this sample, this clonotype turned up a few times. V lost 4 bases and J lost 7, with 16 bases in between. The CDR3 runs 14 residues. Germline assignment: CDR1 SGHRS and CDR2 YFSETQ. This chain joins TRBV5-1 and TRBJ2-3; D unclear. The TCR originated in a young man who had mild COVID-19 (a few samples of this study predate the infection). Cell type and time point are not known. The sequencing input was PBMCs or a T cell subset sorted from them (not recorded which). This CDR3 reads CASSPGSRSYTQYF. The DNA of the CDR3 is TGCGCCAGCAGCCCCGGATCCCGAAGCTATACGCAGTATTTT.